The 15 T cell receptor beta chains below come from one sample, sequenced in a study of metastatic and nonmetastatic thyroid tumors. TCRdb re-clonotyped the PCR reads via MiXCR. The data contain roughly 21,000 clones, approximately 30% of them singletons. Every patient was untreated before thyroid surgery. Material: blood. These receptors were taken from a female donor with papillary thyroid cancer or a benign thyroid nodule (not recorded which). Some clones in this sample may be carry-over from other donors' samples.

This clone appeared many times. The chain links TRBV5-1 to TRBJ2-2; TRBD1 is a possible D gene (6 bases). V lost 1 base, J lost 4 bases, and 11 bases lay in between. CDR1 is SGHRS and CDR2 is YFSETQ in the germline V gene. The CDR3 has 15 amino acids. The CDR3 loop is CASSLNRTATGELFF. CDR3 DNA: TGCGCCAGCAGCTTGAATAGGACAGCCACCGGGGAGCTGTTTTTT.

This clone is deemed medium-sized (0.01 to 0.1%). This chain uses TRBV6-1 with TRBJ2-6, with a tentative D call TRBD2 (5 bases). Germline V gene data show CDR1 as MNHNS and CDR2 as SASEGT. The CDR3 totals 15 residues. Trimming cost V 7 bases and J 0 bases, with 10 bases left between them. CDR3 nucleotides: TGTGCCAGCACCGGCGGAGGCTCTGGGGCCAACGTCCTGACTTTC. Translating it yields CASTGGGSGANVLTF.

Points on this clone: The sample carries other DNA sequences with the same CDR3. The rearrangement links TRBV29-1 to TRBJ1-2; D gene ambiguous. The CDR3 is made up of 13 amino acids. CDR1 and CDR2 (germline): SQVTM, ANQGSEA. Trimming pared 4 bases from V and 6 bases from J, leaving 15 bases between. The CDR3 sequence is CSVVAEKFDGYTF. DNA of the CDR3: TGCAGCGTTGTAGCGGAGAAGTTCGATGGCTACACCTTC.

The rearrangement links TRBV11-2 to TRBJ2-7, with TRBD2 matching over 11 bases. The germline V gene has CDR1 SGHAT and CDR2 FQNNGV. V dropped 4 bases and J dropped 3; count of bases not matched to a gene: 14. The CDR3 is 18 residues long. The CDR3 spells CASSSPWGLAERGYEQYF. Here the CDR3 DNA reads TGTGCCAGCAGCTCCCCTTGGGGACTAGCGGAGAGGGGCTACGAGCAGTACTTC.

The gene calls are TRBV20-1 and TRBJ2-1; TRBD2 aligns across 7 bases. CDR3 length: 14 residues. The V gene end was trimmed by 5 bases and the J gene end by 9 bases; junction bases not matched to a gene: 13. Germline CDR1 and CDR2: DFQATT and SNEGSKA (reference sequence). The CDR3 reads CSAVGTIDGIEQFF. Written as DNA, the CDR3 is TGCAGTGCTGTGGGGACTATCGACGGTATTGAGCAGTTCTTC.

In nucleotides, the CDR3 is TGCGCCAGCAGCCAAGATTCGGCAGGGCGAAGCTCTGGAAACACCATATATTTT. Its protein is CASSQDSAGRSSGNTIYF. The rearrangement links TRBV4-1 to TRBJ1-3, with D perhaps matching TRBD1 (5 bases). CDR3 length: 18 amino acids. The V and J ends lost 0 bases and 0 bases respectively, with 15 bases between them. The germline V gene encodes CDR1 MGHRA and CDR2 YSYEKL.

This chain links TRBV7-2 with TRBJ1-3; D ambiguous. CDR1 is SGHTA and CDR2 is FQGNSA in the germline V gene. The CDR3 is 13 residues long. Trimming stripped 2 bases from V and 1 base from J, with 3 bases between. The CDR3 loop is CASSLYSGNTIYF. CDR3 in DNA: TGTGCCAGCAGCTTATATTCTGGAAACACCATATATTTT.

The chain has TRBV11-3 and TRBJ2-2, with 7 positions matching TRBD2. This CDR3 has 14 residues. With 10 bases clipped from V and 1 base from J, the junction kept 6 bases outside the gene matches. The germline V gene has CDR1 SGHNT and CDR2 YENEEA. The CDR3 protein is CAITSEKNTGELFF. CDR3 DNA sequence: TGTGCCATTACTAGCGAAAAGAACACCGGGGAGCTGTTTTTT.

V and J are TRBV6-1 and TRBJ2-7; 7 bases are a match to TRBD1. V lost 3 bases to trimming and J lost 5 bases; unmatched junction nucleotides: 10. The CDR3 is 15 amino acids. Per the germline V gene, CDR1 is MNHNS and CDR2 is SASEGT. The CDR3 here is CASSDRTGEANEQYF. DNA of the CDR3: TGTGCCAGCAGTGACAGAACAGGGGAAGCTAACGAGCAGTACTTC.

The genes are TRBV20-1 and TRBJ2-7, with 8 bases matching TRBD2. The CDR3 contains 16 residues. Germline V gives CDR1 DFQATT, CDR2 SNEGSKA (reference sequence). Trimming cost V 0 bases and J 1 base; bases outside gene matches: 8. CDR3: CSARDPGGAGSYEQYF. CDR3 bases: TGCAGTGCTAGAGATCCGGGAGGGGCGGGATCCTACGAGCAGTACTTC.

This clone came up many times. The CDR3 is CASSYDRGNQPQHF. DNA for the CDR3: TGTGCCAGCAGTTACGACAGGGGAAATCAGCCCCAGCATTTT. This rearrangement joins TRBV6-6 to TRBJ1-5, with TRBD1 matching over 8 bases. CDR3 length equals 14 residues. Germline lookup yields CDR1 MNHNY and CDR2 SVGAGI (reference sequence). The V gene end was trimmed by 2 bases and the J gene end by 4 bases; junction bases not matched to a gene: 1.

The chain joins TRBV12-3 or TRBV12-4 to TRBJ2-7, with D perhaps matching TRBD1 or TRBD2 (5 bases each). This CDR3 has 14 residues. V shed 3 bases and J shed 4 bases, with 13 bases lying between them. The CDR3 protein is CASSLGDGLYEQYF. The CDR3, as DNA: TGTGCCAGCAGTTTGGGGGACGGACTTTACGAGCAGTACTTC.

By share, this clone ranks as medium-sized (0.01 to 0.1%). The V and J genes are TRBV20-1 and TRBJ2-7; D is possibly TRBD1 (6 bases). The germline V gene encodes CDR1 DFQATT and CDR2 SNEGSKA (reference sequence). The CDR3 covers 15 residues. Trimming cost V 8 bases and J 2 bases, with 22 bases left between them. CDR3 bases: TGCAGTATAAGGGGTCCGGGACATGACACCTACGAGCAGTACTTC. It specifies CSIRGPGHDTYEQYF.

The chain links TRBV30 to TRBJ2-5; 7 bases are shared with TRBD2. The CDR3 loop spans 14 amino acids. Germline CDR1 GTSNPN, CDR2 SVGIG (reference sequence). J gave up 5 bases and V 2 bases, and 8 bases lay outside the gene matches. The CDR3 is CAWSPGEGRETQYF. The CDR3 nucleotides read TGTGCCTGGAGTCCGGGGGAGGGTAGGGAGACCCAGTACTTC.

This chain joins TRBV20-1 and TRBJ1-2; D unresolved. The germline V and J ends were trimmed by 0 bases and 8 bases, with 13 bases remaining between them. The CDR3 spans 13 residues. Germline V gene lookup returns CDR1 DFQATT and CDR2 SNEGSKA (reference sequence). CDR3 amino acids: CSARDSAETGYTF. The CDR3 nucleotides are TGCAGTGCTAGAGATTCGGCAGAAACCGGCTACACCTTC.